A single sample is the source of the 25 T cell receptor beta chains below, sequenced in a study of blood T cell repertoires in COVID-19. Produced via immunoSEQ multiplex PCR; TCRdb's table is partial and in-frame only. The sample has about 250,000 clones; approximately 86% are singletons. Sequenced sample: PBMCs or T cells enriched from blood (not recorded which). Every receptor here comes from a woman between 25 and 40 years old with acute COVID-19.

The chain employs TRBV15 and TRBJ2-1; possibly TRBD2 for D (6 bases). This CDR3 is built from 14 residues. Germline values: CDR1 LNHNV, CDR2 YYDKDF (reference sequence). V was trimmed by 4 bases and J by 4 bases, leaving 11 bases between them. The CDR3 region is CATSTGVKYNEQFF. CDR3 bases: TGTGCCACCAGCACGGGGGTCAAGTACAATGAGCAGTTCTTC.

The CDR3 DNA sequence: TGTGCCAGCAGTTTATGGCAGGGGGCGGTGAACACTGAAGCTTTCTTT. Its translation: CASSLWQGAVNTEAFF. The chain carries TRBV27 and TRBJ1-1; the match to TRBD1 covers 8 bases. Germline V CDR1 and CDR2: MNHEY, SMNVEV (reference sequence). The ends lost 1 base at V and 0 bases at J; junction bases unmatched: 4. The CDR3 is made up of 16 amino acids.

This clone has just one count. The V call is TRBV6-5, the J call TRBJ2-3; D may be TRBD2 (5 bases). The germline gives CDR1 MNHEY, CDR2 SVGAGI. The CDR3 has 13 amino acids. Trimming took 0 bases from V and 6 from J, leaving 7 bases between them. CDR3 in amino acids: CASSYSTGDTQYF. The CDR3 nucleotides are TGTGCCAGCAGTTACTCGACGGGGGATACGCAGTATTTT.

The J gene is TRBJ1-6, the V gene TRBV13, with 8 bases matching TRBD1. CDR1 and CDR2 from the germline V gene are PRHDT and FYEKMQ (reference sequence). With V trimmed by 5 bases and J by 10 bases, 7 bases remained unmatched. The CDR3 is made up of 14 amino acids. The DNA for the CDR3 is TGTGCCAGCAGCCTGGGACAGGCCGGATCACCCCTCCACTTT. It codes for CASSLGQAGSPLHF.

The chain carries TRBV7-2 and TRBJ2-4; 7 bases align to TRBD2. V gave up 0 bases and J gave up 6 bases; unmatched junction bases: 5. Germline V CDR1 and CDR2: SGHTA, FQGNSA. The CDR3 sequence is 15 residues long. The CDR3, as DNA: TGTGCCAGCAGCTTAGCGCCGGGACTACCAAACATTCAGTACTTC. Its translation is CASSLAPGLPNIQYF. The complete variable domain, with remaining parts taken from reference TRBV7-2 and TRBJ2-4, reads GAGVSQSPSNKVTEKGKDVELRCDPISGHTALYWYRQSLGQGLEFLIYFQGNSAPDKSGLPSDRFSAERTGGSVSTLTIQRTQQEDSAVYLCASSLAPGLPNIQYFGAGTRLSVL.

Turning to this clone: This may be a read error, as it is one base from a much larger clone. The same CDR3 also results from other DNA sequences found in this sample. The CDR3 protein is CASGGTGGYGYTF. In DNA form, the CDR3 reads TGTGCTAGTGGCGGGACAGGGGGCTATGGCTACACCTTC. The rearrangement uses TRBV12-5 and TRBJ1-2, with TRBD1 identical over 11 bases. Germline-derived CDR1 and CDR2 are LGHNT and FRNRAP. This CDR3 is 13 amino acids long. The V and J ends lost 6 bases and 4 bases, in that order; junction bases with no gene match: 1.

This chain joins TRBV7-2 and TRBJ2-5; 10 bases match TRBD2. CDR1 SGHTA and CDR2 FQGNSA come from the germline V gene. The CDR3 runs 15 residues. Trimming at V came to 5 bases and at J to 4 bases, leaving 7 bases not matched to a gene. As DNA, the CDR3 is TGTGCCAGCAGCCCTCAGCGGGAGGGGGGAGAGACCCAGTACTTC. Its translation is CASSPQREGGETQYF.

This clone was seen once. This rearrangement joins TRBV5-4 to TRBJ1-6; 9 bases are shared with TRBD1. The CDR3 contains 15 residues. CDR1 and CDR2 (germline): SGHNT, YYREEE (reference sequence). With V trimmed by 0 bases and J by 9 bases, 4 bases remained unmatched. In DNA form, the CDR3 reads TGTGCCAGCAGCTTGGGGACAGGGGAGGGTTCACCCCTCCACTTT. It translates to CASSLGTGEGSPLHF.

The chain joins TRBV30 to TRBJ1-6, with D tentatively TRBD1 (6 bases). CDR3 length: 12 residues. Trimming removed 4 bases from V and 10 bases from J, with 11 bases in between. From germline, CDR1 is GTSNPN and CDR2 SVGIG (reference sequence). The CDR3 reads CAWTDSGSPLHF. The DNA for the CDR3 is TGTGCCTGGACGGACAGTGGCTCACCCCTCCACTTT.

The chain is built from TRBV15 and TRBJ1-2, with 7 bases fitting TRBD1. The CDR3 totals 16 residues. J lost 7 bases, V lost 0 bases, and 11 bases had no gene match. Germline CDR1 reads LNHNV; CDR2 reads YYDKDF (reference sequence). The CDR3 reads CATSRDHNRGPAGYTF. CDR3 sequence (DNA): TGTGCCACCAGCAGAGACCACAACAGGGGTCCGGCTGGCTACACCTTC.

The chain recombines TRBV19 with TRBJ2-1, with D possibly matching TRBD1 (7 bases). Trimming stripped 6 bases from V and 8 bases from J, with 20 bases between. The CDR3 totals 15 residues. Germline V gene sequence: CDR1 LNHDA, CDR2 SQIVND (reference sequence). The chain's CDR3 is CASSPPGQWRDEQFF. CDR3 coding DNA: TGTGCCAGTAGCCCACCGGGACAGTGGAGGGATGAGCAGTTCTTC.

This chain connects TRBV5-5 to TRBJ1-5; TRBD1 might be the D (6 bases). Looked up from germline, CDR1 is SGHKS and CDR2 is YYEKEE (reference sequence). The CDR3 is 15 amino acids. Trimming took off 0 bases at V and 8 bases at J, with 15 bases between the two ends. CDR3 DNA: TGTGCCAGCAGCTTGGTTGGCAGGGGCCTTGAGCCCCAGCATTTT. This translates into CASSLVGRGLEPQHF. The full variable domain, completed using reference TRBV5-5 and TRBJ1-5, is DAGVTQSPTHLIKTRGQQVTLRCSPISGHKSVSWYQQVLGQGPQFIFQYYEKEERGRGNFPDRFSARQFPNYSSELNVNALLLGDSALYLCASSLVGRGLEPQHFGDGTRLSIL.

This clone was seen more than once but under ten times. The chain joins TRBV29-1 to TRBJ1-1, with D possibly TRBD1 on 5 matching bases. Trimming took off 2 bases at V and 10 bases at J, with 8 bases between the two ends. The length of the CDR3 is 10 residues. The V gene's germline CDR1 is SQVTM and CDR2 ANQGSEA. CDR3 region: CSVERGRAFF. The CDR3 DNA is TGCAGCGTTGAACGGGGGAGAGCTTTCTTT.

The genes are TRBV6-1 and TRBJ2-7; weak D call: TRBD2 (6 bases). From germline, CDR1 is MNHNS and CDR2 SASEGT. V was clipped by 2 bases and J by 0 bases, with 14 bases between them. This CDR3 has 16 amino acids. CDR3 bases: TGTGCCAGCAGTGAACATTCCGGGACTGGCTCCTACGAGCAGTACTTC. It specifies CASSEHSGTGSYEQYF.

This clone appeared a single time. This sequence joins TRBV5-1 and TRBJ1-1; TRBD1 matches at 7 bases. Looked up from germline, CDR1 is SGHRS and CDR2 is YFSETQ. The CDR3 consists of 14 residues. J was trimmed by 11 bases and V by 4 bases; bases with no gene match: 14. The CDR3 loop reads CASSGGGPDSWAFF. In DNA, the CDR3 is TGCGCCAGCAGCGGAGGGGGCCCGGACTCGTGGGCTTTCTTT.

The chain has TRBV3-1 (or the pseudogene TRBV3-2) and TRBJ1-2; D uncertain. CDR1 is LGHDT and CDR2 is YNNKEL in the germline V gene (reference sequence). Trimming left V 4 bases short and J 0 bases short, with 15 bases between. The CDR3 is 16 residues long. CDR3 nucleotide sequence: TGTGCCAGCAGCCGTTATGCGGGGAAAGCTAACTATGGCTACACCTTC. This encodes CASSRYAGKANYGYTF.

The rearrangement links TRBV5-4 to TRBJ1-1; D uncertain. Per the germline V gene, CDR1 is SGHNT and CDR2 is YYREEE (reference sequence). Trimming left V 2 bases short and J 6 bases short, with 8 bases between. The CDR3 runs to 12 residues. CDR3 bases: TGTGCCAGCAGCTTCGGTGAGGCTGAAGCTTTCTTT. Protein sequence: CASSFGEAEAFF. The entire variable domain, with the rest obtained from reference TRBV5-4 and TRBJ1-1, is as follows: ETGVTQSPTHLIKTRGQQVTLRCSSQSGHNTVSWYQQALGQGPQFIFQYYREEENGRGNFPPRFSGLQFPNYSSELNVNALELDDSALYLCASSFGEAEAFFGQGTRLTVV.

The chain has TRBV4-3 and TRBJ1-2; maybe TRBD1 (6 bases). The V end was cut by 0 bases, the J end by 2 bases, with 13 bases between. CDR1 is LGHNA, CDR2 YSLEER, per germline. The CDR3 is made up of 16 amino acids. For the CDR3, the DNA is TGCGCCAGCAGCCAAGACCTGGGGCAGGGGAACTATGGCTACACCTTC. This encodes CASSQDLGQGNYGYTF.

V usage is TRBV10-3 and J usage is TRBJ1-3; no definite D call. V was trimmed by 2 bases and J by 0 bases, leaving 11 bases between them. The CDR3 consists of 16 residues. CDR1 and CDR2 (germline): ENHRY, SYGVKD. This CDR3 reads CAISETGAPSGNTIYF. DNA for the CDR3: TGTGCCATCAGTGAGACGGGAGCCCCCTCTGGAAACACCATATATTTT.

Comments on this clone: It is likely a read error, because the conserved phenylalanine at the end of the CDR3 is missing. The DNA is left out, because the CDR3 cannot be placed on it with certainty; the CDR3 is given as TCRdb lists it. The CDR3: CASSPGGGLP. The chain employs TRBV11-3 and TRBJ1-6. Germline V gene lookup returns CDR1 SGHNT and CDR2 YENEEA. The CDR3 spans 10 residues, counting both ends.

J is TRBJ1-5 and V is TRBV28; 7 bases align to TRBD1. Germline-derived CDR1 and CDR2 are MDHEN and SYDVKM. The V gene end was trimmed by 10 bases and the J gene end by 6 bases; junction bases not matched to a gene: 12. This CDR3 contains 14 residues. The CDR3: CATATGDLSQPQHF. The CDR3 bases are TGTGCCACTGCTACAGGGGATCTAAGTCAGCCCCAGCATTTT.

The J gene is TRBJ1-5, the V gene TRBV7-9; D perhaps matches TRBD1 (5 bases). The CDR3 spans 14 residues. From germline, CDR1 is SEHNR and CDR2 FQNEAQ (reference sequence). V was shortened by 1 base and J by 3 bases, with 7 bases between the two germline ends. The CDR3 region has the DNA TGTGCCAGCAGCTTAGGACAGATCAATCAGCCCCAGCATTTT. It codes for CASSLGQINQPQHF.

This clone was detected once. The J gene is TRBJ2-3, the V gene TRBV4-1; D is perhaps TRBD2 (6 bases). The CDR3 runs to 15 residues. Germline assignment: CDR1 MGHRA and CDR2 YSYEKL. Trimming pared 6 bases from V and 5 bases from J, leaving 18 bases between. CDR3 sequence: CASREREKLGDTQYF. As DNA, the CDR3 is TGCGCCAGCAGAGAACGGGAGAAGTTGGGAGATACGCAGTATTTT.

V usage is TRBV29-1 and J usage is TRBJ1-2, with TRBD1 matching over 9 bases. The germline V gene has CDR1 SQVTM and CDR2 ANQGSEA. The V gene end was trimmed by 2 bases and the J gene end by 8 bases; junction bases not matched to a gene: 12. The CDR3 runs 15 residues. CDR3 in amino acids: CSVEPSRDRDGGYTF. The CDR3 DNA reads as TGCAGCGTTGAACCCTCCCGGGACAGGGATGGGGGCTACACCTTC.

The CDR3 region has the DNA TGTGCCAGCAGCCCGGGTGGAGATACGCAGTATTTT. It translates to CASSPGGDTQYF. This chain uses TRBV5-6 with TRBJ2-3, with D unclear. The germline V gene encodes CDR1 SGHDT and CDR2 YYEEEE. This CDR3 region has 12 residues. V lost 4 bases to trimming and J lost 5 bases, with 8 bases between them.